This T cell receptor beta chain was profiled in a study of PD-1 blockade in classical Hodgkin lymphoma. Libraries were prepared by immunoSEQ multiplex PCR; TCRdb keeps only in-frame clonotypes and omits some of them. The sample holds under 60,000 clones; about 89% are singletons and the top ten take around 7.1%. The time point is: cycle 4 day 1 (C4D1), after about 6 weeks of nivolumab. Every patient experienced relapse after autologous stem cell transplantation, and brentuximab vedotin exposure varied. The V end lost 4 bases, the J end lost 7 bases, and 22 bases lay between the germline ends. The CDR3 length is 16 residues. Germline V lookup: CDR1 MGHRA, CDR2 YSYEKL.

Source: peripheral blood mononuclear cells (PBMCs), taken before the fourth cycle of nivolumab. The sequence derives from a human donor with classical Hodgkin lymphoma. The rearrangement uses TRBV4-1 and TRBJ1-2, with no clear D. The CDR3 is CASSPRSRTELAGYTF. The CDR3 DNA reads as TGCGCCAGCAGCCCCCGCTCCCGGACGGAGCTGGCTGGCTACACCTTC.